This T cell receptor (beta chain) appears in the sequencing data of a study of vaccination effects on CD4 cells after COVID-19. Looking at the study overall: It was two doses of either the BNT162b2 or mRNA-1273 vaccine that participants received.

General study points: Cross-reaction with common cold coronaviruses was seen in only 1 of 255 vaccine-induced clones from healthy vaccinees. Convalescent patients numbered few in the study; early post-infection timepoints were missing entirely.

As for this clone: Its antigen is unknown.

CDR1 and CDR2 (germline): MNHEY, SVGAGI. The CDR3 has 15 amino acids. V shed 0 bases and J shed 2 bases, with 10 bases lying between them. Only in-frame clones appear in the TCRdb table, and some are missing; sequencing was by immunoSEQ multiplex PCR. Found here are tens of thousands of clones, 65% to 70% of them singletons; the top ten hold around 3.8%. Cultured cells yielded isolated CD4+ T cells after about ten days. Among the vaccine recipients, none had a prior SARS-CoV-2 infection, and nucleocapsid antibodies were negative. The sequence was collected from a human donor who received a COVID-19 vaccine. The chain joins TRBV6-5 to TRBJ1-2, with no clear D. The starting material was CD4+ T cells from PBMCs cultured without peptide, obtained before COVID-19 vaccination. CDR3 sequence: CASSYSMVVNYGYTF. The CDR3, as DNA: TGTGCCAGCAGTTACTCAATGGTCGTGAACTATGGCTACACCTTC.